One sample yielded the 11 T cell receptor beta chains listed below, sequenced in a study of blood T cell repertoires in COVID-19. Clones were read by immunoSEQ multiplex PCR, and TCRdb kept only the in-frame ones, dropping some. The data show under 120,000 clones, around 84% seen once. The sequencing sample was made of peripheral blood. Source of these receptors: a human donor in a cohort sampled during active COVID-19.

This sequence joins TRBV6-2 or TRBV6-3 and TRBJ1-1; D is unresolved. Trimming shortened V by 5 bases and J by 5 bases, and 12 bases separated the two germline ends. Germline loops: CDR1 MNHEY, CDR2 SVGEGT. This CDR3 has 13 residues. The CDR3 coding sequence is TGTGCCAGCAGTCGAAATACCGGGACTGAAGCTTTCTTT. Protein product: CASSRNTGTEAFF.

The V gene is TRBV6-1, the J gene TRBJ1-5; D might be TRBD1 (5 bases). CDR1 is MNHNS and CDR2 is SASEGT in the germline V gene. The CDR3 length is 16 residues. The V end lost 1 base, the J end lost 3 bases, and 13 bases lay between the germline ends. The CDR3 loop is CASSEEIRGNNQPQHF. In DNA form, the CDR3 reads TGTGCCAGCAGTGAAGAGATAAGGGGAAACAATCAGCCCCAGCATTTT.

The chain employs TRBV7-9 and TRBJ2-1; 8 nucleotides align to TRBD2. The CDR3 runs to 15 residues. Germline V CDR1 and CDR2: SEHNR, FQNEAQ (reference sequence). V trimming: 3 bases; J trimming: 7 bases; junction bases outside the gene matches: 8. The CDR3 sequence is CASSFPPSGSNEQFF. CDR3 nucleotide sequence: TGTGCCAGCAGCTTTCCTCCCAGCGGGAGTAATGAGCAGTTCTTC.

The chain recombines TRBV5-1 with TRBJ1-1; tentatively, D is TRBD1 (5 bases). Trimming removed 0 bases from V and 4 bases from J, with 10 bases in between. Per the germline V gene, CDR1 is SGHRS and CDR2 is YFSETQ. CDR3 length equals 14 residues. The CDR3 nucleotides are TGCGCCAGCAGCTTGGTGGGGGGTAGCACTGAAGCTTTCTTT. Amino acids: CASSLVGGSTEAFF.

The genes are TRBV20-1 and TRBJ2-1; D possibly corresponds to TRBD2 (7 bases). Trimming cost V 7 bases and J 8 bases, with 12 bases left between them. The germline CDR1 and CDR2 sequences are DFQATT and SNEGSKA (reference sequence). The CDR3 consists of 11 residues. The CDR3 sequence: CSGEGGDEQFF. The CDR3 DNA sequence: TGCAGTGGGGAGGGGGGCGATGAGCAGTTCTTC.

This rearrangement joins TRBV5-6 to TRBJ1-2; D unresolved. CDR1 is SGHDT, CDR2 YYEEEE, per germline. The length of the CDR3 is 15 residues. V was shortened by 3 bases and J by 3 bases, with 15 bases between the two germline ends. The CDR3 sequence: CASSSVTAAYYGYTF. CDR3 nucleotide sequence: TGTGCCAGCAGCTCGGTAACAGCCGCCTACTATGGCTACACCTTC.

V and J are TRBV29-1 and TRBJ1-2, with D perhaps TRBD1 (6 bases). V lost 3 bases and J 4 bases, leaving 18 bases between the germline ends. This CDR3 is 15 amino acids long. CDR1 SQVTM and CDR2 ANQGSEA come from the germline V gene. The DNA of the CDR3 is TGCAGCGTTGAGCTGGGGGGGGGCAGCAGCTATGGCTACACCTTC. As protein: CSVELGGGSSYGYTF.

This clone came up once. This chain joins TRBV6-5 and TRBJ1-1, with D perhaps matching TRBD1 (5 bases). The germline V gene has CDR1 MNHEY and CDR2 SVGAGI. V lost 5 bases and J lost 5, with 12 bases in between. The CDR3 is 13 amino acids. In DNA form, the CDR3 reads TGTGCCAGCAGTCGAATCGGGGGGACTGAAGCTTTCTTT. The encoded protein is CASSRIGGTEAFF.

The CDR3 spells CASSFRTGSGYTF. The CDR3 nucleotides are TGTGCCAGCAGCTTCAGGACAGGGTCTGGCTACACCTTC. The V call is TRBV7-2, the J call TRBJ1-2; TRBD1 agrees at 8 bases. The germline V gene has CDR1 SGHTA and CDR2 FQGNSA. The CDR3 consists of 13 residues. Unmatched junction bases numbered 4, after V lost 3 bases and J lost 7 bases.

This clone showed up just a few times. The chain combines TRBV19 with TRBJ2-7, with 7 bases identical to TRBD1. Germline lookup yields CDR1 LNHDA and CDR2 SQIVND (reference sequence). V gave up 3 bases and J gave up 2 bases; unmatched junction bases: 7. The CDR3 covers 15 residues. The CDR3 DNA reads as TGTGCCAGTAGTATCTCCGGGACAGACACCTACGAGCAGTACTTC. Amino acid sequence: CASSISGTDTYEQYF.

J is TRBJ2-7 and V is TRBV27; D may be TRBD1 (6 bases). Germline V CDR1 and CDR2: MNHEY, SMNVEV (reference sequence). V was shortened by 4 bases and J by 0 bases, with 13 bases between the two germline ends. CDR3 size: 15 residues. CDR3 sequence reads: CASSSRGLGSYEQYF. As DNA, the CDR3 is TGTGCCAGCAGTTCCAGGGGATTAGGCTCCTACGAGCAGTACTTC.